This record concerns one T cell receptor (beta chain) sequence. This clone was observed a single time. Its antigen is not yet known. No qualities accompany the bases; no much larger clone lies one base away. The treatment or condition label, as the study defines it: over 15 received Ad26.COV2.S at low or high dose, single or two shots; 5 received placebo; per-sample allocation not given. Repertoires of vaccine and placebo recipients were sequenced from samples taken on day 63 after the first injection. In Cohort 1b, around 25 adults aged 18-55 years were enrolled at a single site in Boston, USA, between 29 July and 7 August 2020. Ad26.COV2.S consisted of a replication-incompetent adenovirus type 26 vector by which a prefusion-stabilized SARS-CoV-2 spike protein from the original Wuhan strain was expressed. CDR1 is given as LGHNT and CDR2 as FRNRAP, both from the germline V gene. V is cut by 4 bases and J by 4 bases, and the space between the germline ends is 13 bases. The CDR3 numbers 14 residues from cysteine through phenylalanine. Just the 42-base CDR3 DNA is kept, in frame starting at base 1.

This sample was included in a study of Ad26.COV2.S vaccination and SARS-CoV-2 variants (dated by TCRdb to the early 2020s). With regard to the full study: Vaccine-arm donors came from COV1001, a multicentre, randomized, double-blind, placebo-controlled phase I-IIa trial of Ad26.COV2.S in healthy adults. Ad26.COV2.S was administered intramuscularly at 5 x 10^10 or 1 x 10^11 viral particles, either as a single shot or as two shots given 56 days apart. Sequencing of the TCRbeta repertoire served to evaluate the specificity and breadth of SARS-CoV-2-reactive T cell receptors following Ad26.COV2.S vaccination. The TCR-sequenced set comprised around 30 samples: some 20 Ad26.COV2.S vaccine recipients, 5 placebo recipients and 8 SARS-CoV-2 convalescent individuals. Trial participants were randomized into five groups of five, in which low-dose or high-dose Ad26.COV2.S was given once or twice, or placebo was given on both occasions. Throughout the experiments and outcome assessment, investigators stayed blinded to trial group allocation. What the work shows at the level of the full study, not this receptor alone: It was noted by the authors that total T cell responses may have been underestimated by the TCR breadth and depth analyses. Vaccine and placebo recipients had similar non-spike TCR breadth, a finding consistent with the vaccine containing only spike. Compared with placebo recipients, Ad26.COV2.S recipients showed higher spike-specific TCR breadth (P = 0.0014). The study was not powered to compare responses between vaccine doses or regimens. After vaccination, substantial breadth of spike-specific CD8+ and CD4+ T cell responses was reported.

The immunoSEQ Assay was used to sequence TCRbeta CDR3 regions. After extraction, genomic DNA underwent amplification by bias-controlled multiplex PCR, followed by high-throughput sequencing. Per the original workflow: To quantify the absolute abundance of every unique TCRbeta CDR3 region, sequences were collapsed and filtered. Usable DNA was measured by amplifying reference genes present in all nucleated cells, and TCRbeta template counts were normalized to that usable DNA to estimate T cell fraction. Repertoire TCRs were annotated as SARS-CoV-2-specific when V gene, CDR3 amino acid sequence and J gene were exactly matched to a known reactive TCR set. The reference SARS-CoV-2 TCR set was obtained from MIRA and was filtered for enrichment in COVID-19-positive ImmuneCODE repertoires, whereby public or cross-reactive TCRs were removed. Drawing on the MIRA antigens, annotated TCRs were analysed further at the level of specific ORF or position within ORF. Breadth was defined as annotated unique rearrangements over total unique productive rearrangements; depth was the summed frequency of those rearrangements. Two-sided Wilcoxon rank-sum tests were applied when comparing TCR breadth between groups. TCRdb re-hosts the immuneACCESS table, in-frame sequences only. Its copies lack some clones; in the studies checked, an unresolved V gene accounts for under half of them, and the cause for the rest is not known. V and J calls and clone size are those listed in that table; D and trimming were worked out from the DNA. The sample table records around 300,000 clones; about 88% of these occur just once. Of the sample, around 6.6% falls within the top ten clones.

The chain uses TRBV12-5 and TRBJ1-1, with no confidently assigned D gene. Sequenced material: peripheral blood, taken in a trial of Ad26.COV2.S vaccine versus placebo. The clonotype was recovered from a person aged 18 to 65 who received the Ad26.COV2.S COVID-19 vaccine or a placebo. The DNA sequence reads TGTGCTAGTGGTTCCGCCGCGGCGAGCACTGAAGCTTTCTTT. This yields the protein CASGSAAASTEAFF.